This passage covers 23 T cell receptor beta chains from one sample sequenced in a study of blood T cell repertoires in COVID-19. The protocol was immunoSEQ multiplex PCR, while the TCRdb copy is restricted to in-frame clones and leaves out a portion. Of 40,000 or so clones listed, roughly 84% are singletons. The specimen sequenced was peripheral blood. These receptors were obtained from a human donor in a cohort sampled during active COVID-19.

The chain is built from TRBV19 and TRBJ2-3; no firm D call. Trimming removed 3 bases from V and 0 bases from J, with 7 bases in between. The CDR3 sequence is 14 residues long. Per germline, CDR1 LNHDA and CDR2 SQIVND (reference sequence). The CDR3 sequence: CASSISVSTDTQYF. In nucleotides, the CDR3 is TGTGCCAGTAGTATCAGCGTTAGCACAGATACGCAGTATTTT. Using reference TRBV19 and TRBJ2-3 for the parts outside the CDR3, the full variable domain is DGGITQSPKYLFRKEGQNVTLSCEQNLNHDAMYWYRQDPGQGLRLIYYSQIVNDFQKGDIAEGYSVSREKKESFPLTVTSAQKNPTAFYLCASSISVSTDTQYFGPGTRLTVL.

The chain has TRBV4-3 and TRBJ1-2, with 7 bases aligning to TRBD1. CDR1 and CDR2 (germline): LGHNA, YSLEER. The CDR3 totals 16 residues. Trimming at V came to 4 bases and at J to 4 bases, leaving 12 bases not matched to a gene. DNA for the CDR3: TGCGCCAGCAGCCCAGCCTACGGGGACAGCATCTATGGCTACACCTTC. This translates into CASSPAYGDSIYGYTF.

The rearrangement links TRBV21-1 to TRBJ2-7; whether TRBD1, the table's D call, matches the DNA was not checked. TRBV21-1 is shown as a pseudogene. CDR3 length equals 11 residues. In DNA form, the CDR3 reads TGTGCCAGCAGCACTCAGGGCGAGCAGTACTTC. This codes for CASSTQGEQYF.

The chain uses TRBV6-4 and TRBJ1-5; D unresolved. Trimming left V 4 bases short and J 6 bases short, with 13 bases between. This CDR3 spans 14 amino acids. Germline-derived CDR1 and CDR2 are MRHNA and SNTAGT. CDR3 amino acids: CASSALPGSQPQHF. DNA for the CDR3: TGTGCCAGCAGTGCCTTGCCGGGGAGTCAGCCCCAGCATTTT.

The chain carries TRBV19 and TRBJ2-5; D not certain. The CDR3 sequence is 13 residues long. With 9 bases removed from V and 0 bases from J, the gap between germline ends came to 11 bases. Germline V gives CDR1 LNHDA, CDR2 SQIVND (reference sequence). The CDR3 DNA follows: TGTGCCAGCTCCGTCCGTTACCAAGAGACCCAGTACTTC. Translation gives CASSVRYQETQYF. The full variable domain, completed using reference TRBV19 and TRBJ2-5, is DGGITQSPKYLFRKEGQNVTLSCEQNLNHDAMYWYRQDPGQGLRLIYYSQIVNDFQKGDIAEGYSVSREKKESFPLTVTSAQKNPTAFYLCASSVRYQETQYFGPGTRLLVL.

In DNA form, the CDR3 reads TGTGCCAGCAGTCGGAGCGGGGGTGTCAATGAGCAGTTCTTC. This translates into CASSRSGGVNEQFF. The rearrangement links TRBV27 to TRBJ2-1, with 8 bases lining up with TRBD2. J lost 6 bases, V lost 5 bases, and 6 bases had no gene match. This CDR3 is 14 amino acids long. In germline, CDR1 is MNHEY, CDR2 SMNVEV (reference sequence).

The chain uses TRBV3-1 (or the pseudogene TRBV3-2) and TRBJ1-1, with 8 positions matching TRBD1. This CDR3 is built from 14 residues. V dropped 4 bases and J dropped 3; count of bases not matched to a gene: 4. The germline V gene encodes CDR1 LGHDT and CDR2 YNNKEL (reference sequence). The CDR3 here is CASSLLTGDTEAFF. CDR3 coding DNA: TGTGCCAGCAGCCTGTTGACAGGGGACACTGAAGCTTTCTTT.

A single count supports this clone. J is TRBJ1-2 and V is TRBV3-1 (or the pseudogene TRBV3-2); D ambiguous. This CDR3 contains 13 residues. Trimming removed 1 base from V and 5 bases from J, with 8 bases in between. Per germline, CDR1 LGHDT and CDR2 YNNKEL (reference sequence). DNA of the CDR3: TGTGCCAGCAGCCAAGGGGCGTGGTATGGCTACACCTTC. This codes for CASSQGAWYGYTF.

The chain recombines TRBV2 with TRBJ2-3; possibly TRBD1 for D (6 bases). Between the trimmed V and J ends, which lost 7 bases and 0 bases, there was a span of 11 bases. The V gene's germline CDR1 is SNHLY and CDR2 FYNNEI. The CDR3 runs 14 residues. CDR3 nucleotides: TGTGCCAGCACGAAGGGGGTGAGCACAGATACGCAGTATTTT. Translation: CASTKGVSTDTQYF.

The V gene is TRBV29-1, the J gene TRBJ2-3; D is possibly TRBD1 (5 bases). Trimming took off 4 bases at V and 6 bases at J, with 14 bases between the two ends. Per germline, CDR1 SQVTM and CDR2 ANQGSEA. This CDR3 is 13 amino acids long. CDR3 amino acids: CSVGRQFGDTQYF. DNA of the CDR3: TGCAGCGTTGGAAGACAGTTCGGGGATACGCAGTATTTT.

V gene TRBV3-1 (or the pseudogene TRBV3-2) combines with J gene TRBJ2-1; 16 bases fit TRBD2. Trimming at V came to 3 bases and at J to 4 bases, leaving 6 bases not matched to a gene. This CDR3 contains 18 residues. Germline CDR1 and CDR2: LGHDT and YNNKEL (reference sequence). This chain's CDR3 is CASSHLGTSGGGYNEQFF. The CDR3 DNA is TGTGCCAGCAGCCACCTCGGGACTAGCGGGGGGGGATACAATGAGCAGTTCTTC.

V gene TRBV7-2 combines with J gene TRBJ2-5; possible D gene TRBD2, 5 bases. The germline gives CDR1 SGHTA, CDR2 FQGNSA. This CDR3 is built from 14 residues. V was shortened by 5 bases and J by 5 bases, with 15 bases between the two germline ends. The CDR3, as DNA: TGTGCCAGCAGCGGCACGGGGTCGAGGGAGACCCAGTACTTC. Protein: CASSGTGSRETQYF.

This sequence joins TRBV15 and TRBJ2-2; D is perhaps TRBD1 (6 bases). This CDR3 has 14 amino acids. Trimming cost V 3 bases and J 4 bases, with 9 bases left between them. Germline CDR1 and CDR2: LNHNV and YYDKDF (reference sequence). DNA for the CDR3: TGTGCCACCAGCAGCCAGGGGAGCACCGGGGAGCTGTTTTTT. It specifies CATSSQGSTGELFF.

The J gene is TRBJ2-5, the V gene TRBV7-9; 9 bases align to TRBD1. The J segment lost 0 bases and the V segment lost 5 bases, leaving 7 bases of the junction unmatched. This CDR3 has 16 amino acids. Germline V lookup: CDR1 SEHNR, CDR2 FQNEAQ (reference sequence). The CDR3 spells CASSPGGTGYQETQYF. CDR3 nucleotide sequence: TGTGCCAGCAGCCCCGGCGGGACAGGGTACCAAGAGACCCAGTACTTC.

This clone was counted a single time. The chain carries TRBV21-1 and TRBJ2-3; the table's D call TRBD2 went unverified against the DNA. TRBV21-1 is a pseudogene. The CDR3 contains 17 residues. This CDR3 reads CASSSPTSGGAEDTQYF. CDR3 DNA: TGTGCCAGCAGCTCCCCGACTAGCGGGGGGGCGGAAGATACGCAGTATTTT.

The chain joins TRBV5-3 to TRBJ1-4, with 7 bases aligning to TRBD1. TRBV5-3 counts as an open reading frame of uncertain function. The CDR3 runs 16 residues. Trimming at V came to 4 bases and at J to 2 bases, leaving 8 bases not matched to a gene. In DNA, the CDR3 is TGTGCCAGAAGCAGGGACAGAGCCTCTACTAATGAAAAACTGTTTTTT. Translating gives CARSRDRASTNEKLFF.

This chain uses TRBV5-1 with TRBJ2-3; D is ambiguous. Germline V CDR1 and CDR2: SGHRS, YFSETQ. The CDR3 spans 15 residues. With 0 bases removed from V and 0 bases from J, the gap between germline ends came to 8 bases. CDR3 sequence: CASSLGHLSTDTQYF. The CDR3 bases are TGCGCCAGCAGCTTGGGACACCTTAGCACAGATACGCAGTATTTT.

CDR3 nucleotide sequence: TGTGCCAGCAGCCGATCCGGGGTTAATGAAAAACTGTTTTTT. Amino acid sequence: CASSRSGVNEKLFF. J is TRBJ1-4 and V is TRBV11-2, with D unclear. In germline, CDR1 is SGHAT, CDR2 FQNNGV. The CDR3 spans 14 residues. V lost 5 bases to trimming and J lost 4 bases, with 11 bases between them.

This clone was detected only a few times. This chain connects TRBV30 to TRBJ1-6; 7 positions match TRBD1. Germline V gene data show CDR1 as GTSNPN and CDR2 as SVGIG (reference sequence). The V gene end was trimmed by 5 bases and the J gene end by 4 bases; junction bases not matched to a gene: 5. This CDR3 contains 14 residues. As DNA, the CDR3 is TGTGCCTGGGGAGGACAGGCTTATAATTCACCCCTCCACTTT. The encoded protein is CAWGGQAYNSPLHF.

The rearrangement links TRBV7-9 to TRBJ1-4, with 9 bases identical to TRBD1. The V segment lost 5 bases and the J segment 4 bases; nucleotides outside the gene matches: 5. Per the germline V gene, CDR1 is SEHNR and CDR2 is FQNEAQ (reference sequence). This CDR3 contains 15 residues. The DNA of the CDR3 is TGTGCCAGCAGCCCAGGGGACAGGGATAATGAAAAACTGTTTTTT. Protein sequence: CASSPGDRDNEKLFF.

The chain couples TRBV7-2 to TRBJ1-6; possible D gene TRBD1, 6 bases. V dropped 2 bases and J dropped 9 bases, with 11 bases sitting between them. This CDR3 has 14 residues. Germline V gene lookup returns CDR1 SGHTA and CDR2 FQGNSA. The DNA of the CDR3 is TGTGCCAGCAGCTTACGAAGGGGGACTTCACCCCTCCACTTT. It encodes CASSLRRGTSPLHF. Using reference TRBV7-2 and TRBJ1-6 for the parts outside the CDR3, the full variable domain is GAGVSQSPSNKVTEKGKDVELRCDPISGHTALYWYRQSLGQGLEFLIYFQGNSAPDKSGLPSDRFSAERTGGSVSTLTIQRTQQEDSAVYLCASSLRRGTSPLHFGNGTRLTVT.

The table lists this clone with a count of one. This rearrangement joins TRBV7-3 to TRBJ2-2; 7 bases agree with TRBD2. The V and J ends lost 3 bases and 13 bases, in that order; junction bases with no gene match: 8. The CDR3 contains 13 residues. The germline CDR1 and CDR2 sequences are SGHTA and FQGTGA. The CDR3 region is CASSFSAGDLLFF. The DNA of the CDR3 is TGTGCCAGCAGCTTCTCTGCGGGGGACTTGCTGTTTTTT.

The chain couples TRBV25-1 to TRBJ2-2, with TRBD2 matching over 12 bases. From germline, CDR1 is MGHDK and CDR2 SYGVNS. V shed 3 bases, J shed 9 bases, and the junction held 11 bases outside the gene matches. The CDR3 is 17 amino acids. The CDR3 region has the DNA TGTGCCAGCAGTGATCAGGAGCTAGCGGGGGGGCGTTGGGAGCTGTTTTTT. Its translation is CASSDQELAGGRWELFF.